The entry below gives a single TCR beta chain sequence along with its context. Its antigen remains unidentified. The data were obtained in a study of T cell repertoires in cytomegalovirus infection. Via MiXCR, TCRdb re-called the reads, giving one row per CDR3 protein. Here the sample spans 900,000 to 950,000 distinct CDR3 sequences, about a third being singletons. V lost 6 bases, J lost 2 bases, and 19 bases lay in between. This CDR3 contains 17 residues. Germline V CDR1 and CDR2: MNHEY, SVGAGI. This specimen was cultured CD8+ T cells from PBMCs, taken from culture after CMV antigen stimulation. The chain combines TRBV6-5 with TRBJ2-2, with D maybe TRBD1 (5 bases). The receptor comes from a human donor in good health (CMV status not recorded). Some clones in this sample may be carry-over from other donors' samples. This CDR3 reads CASSRLRQTPNTGELFF. For the CDR3, the DNA is TGTGCCAGCAGCCGCCTGCGACAGACACCCAACACCGGGGAGCTGTTTTTT.